The clone carrying this TCR beta chain was counted at least ten times. One entry per CDR3 protein results from TCRdb running MiXCR on the 5' RACE reads. This table has about 33,000 distinct CDR3 sequences, around 7% appearing once. This entry belongs to a study of early T cells in non-severe SARS-CoV-2 infection. The V gene end was trimmed by 6 bases and the J gene end by 6 bases; junction bases not matched to a gene: 10. The CDR3 is 16 residues long. Germline assignment: CDR1 MNHEY and CDR2 SVGAGI. The rearrangement uses TRBV6-5 and TRBJ2-1, with 11 bases matching TRBD1. This TCR was sampled from an adult who was a healthcare worker with PCR-confirmed SARS-CoV-2 infection or an uninfected control (not recorded which). Sequencing was done on a sample of whole blood. As DNA, the CDR3 is TGTGCCAGCAGCTCCCTAGGACAGGGGGCGCGCAATGAGCAGTTCTTC. Translating it yields CASSSLGQGARNEQFF.